This T cell receptor (beta chain) is drawn from a study of shared clonotypes between healthy human individuals. Study outcomes and limitations: Naive subsets generally had larger estimated richness than memory subsets.

Germline-derived CDR1 and CDR2 are SGHDN and FVKESK. V trimming: 4 bases; J trimming: 7 bases; junction bases outside the gene matches: 7. The CDR3 covers 15 residues. Selected positively for CCR7 and CD45RO-negative, naive CD8 cells excluded terminally differentiated effector memory CD45RA+ cells. Within Nashville, Tennessee resided all donors, each a Caucasian adult. Worth noting for this clone: The antigen remains unidentified.

Samples underwent the assay at deep level. It was across several immunoSEQ plates that each subset's genomic DNA was evenly split. Sequencing was performed with immunoSEQ multiplex PCR; in TCRdb, only in-frame clones are kept and a portion is missing. The table has 600,000 or so clones, 85% to 95% seen once. The sample taken for sequencing was naive CD8+ T cells sorted from blood. The sequence came from a woman in her 30s in good health. The gene calls are TRBV14 and TRBJ2-2; TRBD1 matches at 9 bases. CDR3 sequence: CASSLGQGAGGELFF. Here the CDR3 DNA reads TGTGCCAGCAGCCTGGGACAGGGCGCCGGCGGGGAGCTGTTTTTT.